This T cell receptor (beta chain) was observed in a study of blood T cell repertoires in COVID-19. In the original processing: The assay estimated nucleated cells by amplifying reference gene primers. Generated by immunoSEQ multiplex PCR, the TCRdb table keeps only in-frame clones and is missing some. The DNA was the basis for D and trimming; V, J and clone size are from that table. The sample records over 150,000 clones, roughly 80% being singletons. The junction had 5 bases not matched to a gene; V was cut back by 1 base and J by 7 bases. Germline CDR1 LGHNA, CDR2 YNFKEQ. The CDR3 is 17 residues long.

The clonotype was recovered from a man aged 35-49 years who had recovered from COVID-19. The chain combines TRBV4-2 with TRBJ1-6; 12 bases agree with TRBD1. The sequencing sample was made of PBMCs or T cells enriched from blood (not recorded which). CDR3 nucleotide sequence: TGTGCCAGCAGCCAAGGGGGACAGGGGGCCGCCAATTCACCCCTCCACTTT. Amino acids: CASSQGGQGAANSPLHF.